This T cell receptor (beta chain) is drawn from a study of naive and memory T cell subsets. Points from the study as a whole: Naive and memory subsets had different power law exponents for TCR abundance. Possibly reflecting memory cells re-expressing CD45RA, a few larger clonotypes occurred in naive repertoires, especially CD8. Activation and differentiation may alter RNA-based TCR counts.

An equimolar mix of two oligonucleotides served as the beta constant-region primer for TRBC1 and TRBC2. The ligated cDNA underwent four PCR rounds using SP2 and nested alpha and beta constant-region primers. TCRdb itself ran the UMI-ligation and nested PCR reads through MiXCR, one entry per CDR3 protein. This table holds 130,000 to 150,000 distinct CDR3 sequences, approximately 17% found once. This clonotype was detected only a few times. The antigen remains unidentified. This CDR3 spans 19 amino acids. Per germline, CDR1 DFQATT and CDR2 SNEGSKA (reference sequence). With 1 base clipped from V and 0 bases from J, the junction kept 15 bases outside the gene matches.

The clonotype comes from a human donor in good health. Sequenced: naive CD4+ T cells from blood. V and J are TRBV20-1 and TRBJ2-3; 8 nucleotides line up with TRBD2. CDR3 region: CSARVGGLTSGSSTDTQYF. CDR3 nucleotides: TGCAGTGCTAGAGTCGGCGGGCTAACTAGCGGAAGTAGCACAGATACGCAGTATTTT.